The rows below give T cell receptor beta chains drawn from one sample of a study of long-term antiretroviral therapy in people with HIV. Assay: immunoSEQ multiplex PCR; the TCRdb copy retains only in-frame clones and omits some. The sample shows over 30,000 clones, more than 95% of them seen only once. The sequencing used unsorted PBMCs, collected 6.9 years after starting antiretroviral therapy. All receptors come from a man aged 30-40 years with HIV. The CDR3 runs from the conserved cysteine through the conserved F or W. The D gene is left open where the match is weak. Expanded clones get a size class; other rows say once, few or many, or leave the size out.

abundance: .
j_gene: TRBJ2-7
len: 16
d_gene: .
v_gene: TRBV4-3
CDR3nt: TGCGCCAGCAGCCAAGATCAGGCAGGGCCCACCTACGAGCAGTACTTC
CDR3aa: CASSQDQAGPTYEQYF

abundance: .
j_gene: TRBJ1-2
len: 13
d_gene: .
v_gene: TRBV27
CDR3nt: TGTGCCAGCAGTTTATTGTCAGGACACGGCTGCACCTTC
CDR3aa: CASSLLSGHGCTF

abundance: .
j_gene: TRBJ2-3
len: 15
d_gene: .
v_gene: TRBV7-3
CDR3nt: TGTGCCAGCAGCACCATAGGGGGGGCCGGGGATACGCAGTATTTT
CDR3aa: CASSTIGGAGDTQYF

abundance: .
j_gene: TRBJ2-7
len: 13
d_gene: .
v_gene: TRBV6-5
CDR3nt: TGTGCCAGCAGTTACGGGGGATCCTACGAGCAGTACTTC
CDR3aa: CASSYGGSYEQYF

abundance: .
j_gene: TRBJ2-2
len: 16
d_gene: .
v_gene: TRBV19
CDR3nt: TGTGCCAGTAGCAAATCCCAACAGTCTGTCACCGGGGAGCTGTTTTTT
CDR3aa: CASSKSQQSVTGELFF

abundance: .
j_gene: TRBJ2-3
len: 17
d_gene: TRBD2
v_gene: TRBV4-1
CDR3nt: TGCGCCAGCAGCCAAGACTTCGGGGGGGGATTGGCAGATACGCAGTATTTT
CDR3aa: CASSQDFGGGLADTQYF

abundance: .
j_gene: TRBJ2-3
len: 14
d_gene: .
v_gene: TRBV7-9
CDR3nt: TGTGCCAGCAGCCGCTGGGACAACACAGATACGCAGTATTTT
CDR3aa: CASSRWDNTDTQYF

abundance: .
j_gene: TRBJ2-3
len: 14
d_gene: .
v_gene: TRBV9
CDR3nt: TGTGCCAGCAGCGTTAGCCCATCCTTGGATACGCAGTATTTT
CDR3aa: CASSVSPSLDTQYF

abundance: .
j_gene: TRBJ2-5
len: 16
d_gene: TRBD2
v_gene: TRBV11-1
CDR3nt: TGTGCCAGCAGCTTAGGTCGCGGGGGGGCGGCCCAGACCCAGTACTTC
CDR3aa: CASSLGRGGAAQTQYF

abundance: .
j_gene: TRBJ2-5
len: 13
d_gene: .
v_gene: TRBV14
CDR3nt: TGTGCCAGCAGCCAGGTGACAGAAGAGACCCAGTACTTC
CDR3aa: CASSQVTEETQYF

abundance: .
j_gene: TRBJ1-5
len: 18
d_gene: .
v_gene: TRBV7-9
CDR3nt: TGTGCCAGCAGCTTAGTAGGTTTCAGGGATTTAGAGGATCAGCCCCAGCATTTT
CDR3aa: CASSLVGFRDLEDQPQHF

abundance: .
j_gene: TRBJ1-2
len: 14
d_gene: TRBD1
v_gene: TRBV18
CDR3nt: TGTGCCAGCTCCTACGGGACAGGCGGTTATGGCTACACCTTC
CDR3aa: CASSYGTGGYGYTF

abundance: .
j_gene: TRBJ2-7
len: 14
d_gene: .
v_gene: TRBV7-2
CDR3nt: TGTGCCAGCAGCCCGGGCCCCGGAGGCTACGAGCAGTACTTC
CDR3aa: CASSPGPGGYEQYF

abundance: .
j_gene: TRBJ2-5
len: 12
d_gene: .
v_gene: TRBV4-2
CDR3nt: TGTGCCAGCAGCCAAGAATCGGAGACCCAGTACTTC
CDR3aa: CASSQESETQYF

abundance: .
j_gene: TRBJ2-1
len: 10
d_gene: .
v_gene: TRBV29-1
CDR3nt: TGCAGCGTTACCGGGACTTGGGAGTTCTTC
CDR3aa: CSVTGTWEFF

abundance: .
j_gene: TRBJ1-1
len: 13
d_gene: .
v_gene: TRBV5-1
CDR3nt: TGCGCCAGCAGCTTGCACCTGAACACTGAAGCTTTCTTT
CDR3aa: CASSLHLNTEAFF

abundance: .
j_gene: TRBJ2-5
len: 13
d_gene: .
v_gene: TRBV6-5
CDR3nt: TGTGCCAGCGGCCCTTCCCTGCAAGAGACCCAGTACTTC
CDR3aa: CASGPSLQETQYF

abundance: .
j_gene: TRBJ2-6
len: 16
d_gene: .
v_gene: TRBV7-3
CDR3nt: TGTGCCAGCAGCACCGCGGACACCTCTGGGGCCAACGTCCTGACTTTC
CDR3aa: CASSTADTSGANVLTF

abundance: .
j_gene: TRBJ2-3
len: 16
d_gene: .
v_gene: TRBV19
CDR3nt: TGTGCCAGTAGTATTAGTGCAGGCGCTAGCACAGATACGCAGTATTTT
CDR3aa: CASSISAGASTDTQYF

abundance: .
j_gene: TRBJ2-2
len: 11
d_gene: .
v_gene: TRBV28
CDR3nt: TGTGCCAGCAGTCATACCGGGGAGCTGTTTTTT
CDR3aa: CASSHTGELFF

abundance: .
j_gene: TRBJ2-5
len: 13
d_gene: .
v_gene: TRBV5-1
CDR3nt: TGCGCCAGCAGCTTAGGGGAACAAGAGACCCAGTACTTC
CDR3aa: CASSLGEQETQYF

abundance: .
j_gene: TRBJ1-5
len: 12
d_gene: .
v_gene: TRBV9
CDR3nt: TGTGCCAGCAGCGTAGGGGATCAGCCCCAGCATTTT
CDR3aa: CASSVGDQPQHF

abundance: .
j_gene: TRBJ2-7
len: 13
d_gene: .
v_gene: TRBV4-1
CDR3nt: TGCGCCAGCAGCCAAGCCCCGTTCTACGAGCAGTACTTC
CDR3aa: CASSQAPFYEQYF

abundance: .
j_gene: TRBJ2-1
len: 13
d_gene: TRBD2
v_gene: TRBV2
CDR3nt: TGTGCCAGAATAGCGGGGGGTACCGGGGAGCAGTTCTTC
CDR3aa: CARIAGGTGEQFF

abundance: few
j_gene: TRBJ1-2
len: 13
d_gene: .
v_gene: TRBV5-6
CDR3nt: TGTGCCAGCAGCAATGGACAGACTTATGGCTACACCTTC
CDR3aa: CASSNGQTYGYTF

abundance: .
j_gene: TRBJ2-1
len: 13
d_gene: .
v_gene: TRBV30
CDR3nt: TGTGCCTGGACGGGCAATTCCTACAATGAGCAGTTCTTC
CDR3aa: CAWTGNSYNEQFF

abundance: .
j_gene: TRBJ2-7
len: 16
d_gene: .
v_gene: TRBV12-5
CDR3nt: TGTGCTAGTGGTTTGGTTCAGTTTCTGGAGTCCTACGAGCAGTACTTC
CDR3aa: CASGLVQFLESYEQYF

abundance: .
j_gene: TRBJ1-1
len: 14
d_gene: .
v_gene: TRBV10-3
CDR3nt: TGTGCCATCAGTGCTGGCAGGGGAGGAACTGAAGCTTTCTTT
CDR3aa: CAISAGRGGTEAFF

abundance: .
j_gene: TRBJ2-5
len: 13
d_gene: .
v_gene: TRBV2
CDR3nt: TGTGCCAGCAGTCCTCCGGACCGGGAGACCCAGTACTTC
CDR3aa: CASSPPDRETQYF

abundance: .
j_gene: TRBJ2-2
len: 14
d_gene: TRBD1
v_gene: TRBV6-5
CDR3nt: TGTGCCACTGACAGGGATCAGAACACCGGGGAGCTGTTTTTT
CDR3aa: CATDRDQNTGELFF

abundance: .
j_gene: TRBJ2-5
len: 15
d_gene: TRBD2
v_gene: TRBV14
CDR3nt: TGTGCCAGCAGCCGGGGGACTAGCGGATTTATCGCCCAGTACTTC
CDR3aa: CASSRGTSGFIAQYF

abundance: .
j_gene: TRBJ2-7
len: 11
d_gene: .
v_gene: TRBV20-1
CDR3nt: TGCAGTGCTCCGAGTGGGGACGAGCAGTACTTC
CDR3aa: CSAPSGDEQYF

abundance: .
j_gene: TRBJ2-1
len: 15
d_gene: .
v_gene: TRBV4-2
CDR3nt: TGTGCCAGCAGCCTCGGGAGTGGTTCCTACAATGAGCAGTTCTTC
CDR3aa: CASSLGSGSYNEQFF

abundance: .
j_gene: TRBJ1-5
len: 15
d_gene: .
v_gene: TRBV5-5
CDR3nt: TGTGCCAGCAGCTTGGACAGGGCCCTCAATCAGCCCCAGCATTTT
CDR3aa: CASSLDRALNQPQHF

abundance: .
j_gene: TRBJ2-5
len: 13
d_gene: .
v_gene: TRBV30
CDR3nt: TGTGCCTGGAGTGGAGCAGGCGGGGAGACCCAGTACTTC
CDR3aa: CAWSGAGGETQYF

abundance: .
j_gene: TRBJ2-7
len: 18
d_gene: .
v_gene: TRBV4-1
CDR3nt: TGCGCCAGCAGCCAAGAGGGACTTGCCAGGGGCCAATCCTACGAGCAGTACTTC
CDR3aa: CASSQEGLARGQSYEQYF

abundance: .
j_gene: TRBJ2-2
len: 13
d_gene: .
v_gene: TRBV19
CDR3nt: TGTGCCATCGAGGACAGGAACACCGGGGAGCTGTTTTTT
CDR3aa: CAIEDRNTGELFF

abundance: .
j_gene: TRBJ2-7
len: 15
d_gene: .
v_gene: TRBV7-2
CDR3nt: TGTGCCAGCAGCTTAGGGGGTAGTGAAATCTACGAGCAGTACTTC
CDR3aa: CASSLGGSEIYEQYF

abundance: .
j_gene: TRBJ2-1
len: 12
d_gene: .
v_gene: TRBV11-1
CDR3nt: TGTGCCAGCAGCCAGGGACACGTCGAGCAGTTCTTC
CDR3aa: CASSQGHVEQFF

abundance: .
j_gene: TRBJ2-2
len: 14
d_gene: .
v_gene: TRBV11-1
CDR3nt: TGTGCCAGCAGCAAGGGACCCGGGTGGGGGGAGCTGTTTTTT
CDR3aa: CASSKGPGWGELFF

abundance: .
j_gene: TRBJ2-5
len: 15
d_gene: TRBD2
v_gene: TRBV7-8
CDR3nt: TGTGCCAGCAGCCAAACATGGGGACTAGGGGAGACCCAGTACTTC
CDR3aa: CASSQTWGLGETQYF

abundance: .
j_gene: TRBJ2-7
len: 15
d_gene: .
v_gene: TRBV2
CDR3nt: TGTGCCAGCACCACCGGACCGGGACTCGAAAACGAGCAGTACTTC
CDR3aa: CASTTGPGLENEQYF

abundance: once
j_gene: TRBJ2-4
len: 13
d_gene: .
v_gene: TRBV28
CDR3nt: TGTGCCAGCAGCCCTGGACGGTTGGACATTCAGTACTTC
CDR3aa: CASSPGRLDIQYF

abundance: .
j_gene: TRBJ2-2
len: 13
d_gene: .
v_gene: TRBV15
CDR3nt: TGTGCCACCAGCAGAGTGGGGTCCGGGGAGCTGTTTTTT
CDR3aa: CATSRVGSGELFF

abundance: .
j_gene: TRBJ2-5
len: 15
d_gene: .
v_gene: TRBV4-1
CDR3nt: TGCGCCAGCAGCCCTACCCCCGTTATGGAAGAGACCCAGTACTTC
CDR3aa: CASSPTPVMEETQYF

abundance: .
j_gene: TRBJ2-2
len: 14
d_gene: .
v_gene: TRBV2
CDR3nt: TGTGCCAGCGAGATTTCCACGAACACCGGGGAGCTGTTTTTT
CDR3aa: CASEISTNTGELFF

abundance: .
j_gene: TRBJ2-7
len: 16
d_gene: .
v_gene: TRBV4-3
CDR3nt: TGCGCCAGCAGCTTGGACCTACAGGGCCCTTCCTACGAGCAGTACTTC
CDR3aa: CASSLDLQGPSYEQYF

abundance: .
j_gene: TRBJ2-4
len: 12
d_gene: .
v_gene: TRBV30
CDR3nt: TGTGCCTGGATTGGGGGGACTAACATTCAGTACTTC
CDR3aa: CAWIGGTNIQYF

abundance: once
j_gene: TRBJ2-7
len: 12
d_gene: .
v_gene: TRBV7-9
CDR3nt: TGTGCCAGCAGATATGACAGCTACGAGCAGTACTTC
CDR3aa: CASRYDSYEQYF

abundance: once
j_gene: TRBJ2-1
len: 14
d_gene: TRBD2
v_gene: TRBV19
CDR3nt: TGTGCCAGTAGTATTCTAGCGGGAGTCAGTGAGCAGTTCTTC
CDR3aa: CASSILAGVSEQFF

abundance: .
j_gene: TRBJ2-3
len: 15
d_gene: .
v_gene: TRBV7-8
CDR3nt: TGTGCCAGCAGGCTGGGACCAAGGGACTCGGATACGCAGTATTTT
CDR3aa: CASRLGPRDSDTQYF

abundance: .
j_gene: TRBJ2-1
len: 15
d_gene: .
v_gene: TRBV2
CDR3nt: TGTGCCAGCAGTCGCCTGGGAAGGCGTAGCGATGAGCAGTTCTTC
CDR3aa: CASSRLGRRSDEQFF

abundance: .
j_gene: TRBJ2-7
len: 15
d_gene: TRBD2
v_gene: TRBV14
CDR3nt: TGTGCCAGCAGCCCGCTGACTAGCGGCTTCTACGAGCAGTACTTC
CDR3aa: CASSPLTSGFYEQYF

abundance: .
j_gene: TRBJ1-6
len: 13
d_gene: .
v_gene: TRBV6-5
CDR3nt: TGTGCCAGCAGTCTACCGGGGGGATCACCCCTCCACTTT
CDR3aa: CASSLPGGSPLHF

abundance: .
j_gene: TRBJ1-1
len: 14
d_gene: .
v_gene: TRBV2
CDR3nt: TGTGCCAGCAGTCCCCGCGGAGCGAACACTGAAGCTTTCTTT
CDR3aa: CASSPRGANTEAFF

abundance: .
j_gene: TRBJ2-7
len: 15
d_gene: .
v_gene: TRBV9
CDR3nt: TGTGCCAGCACCCGGGGAGGTGACAGCTCCTACGAGCAGTACTTC
CDR3aa: CASTRGGDSSYEQYF